This T cell receptor (beta chain) was captured by sequencing in a study of blood T cell repertoires in COVID-19. The wider study: The samples span acute and convalescent COVID-19 from the United States, Italy and Spain. PBMCs, B-cell-depleted T cells, or T cells were the source of the cDNA or gDNA that made up the material.

As processed by the authors: Amplifying reference gene primers gave estimates of nucleated cell counts. Clones were sequenced by immunoSEQ multiplex PCR, and TCRdb holds only the in-frame ones, with some missing. The D gene and trimming were derived from the DNA, and the V and J assignments and clone size from that table. The sample yields tens of thousands of clones, 65% to 90% seen once. The sequencing input was peripheral blood. This TCR came from a human donor in a cohort sampled during active COVID-19.

The CDR3 nucleotides read TGTGCTAGTGGTTTGGTACGGGGGTCTCAGGATTTGGCCCTTGGGGCCAACGTCCTGACTTTC. It encodes CASGLVRGSQDLALGANVLTF. The V call is TRBV12-5, the J call TRBJ2-6; a weak D match, TRBD2 (6 bases). V was pared by 0 bases and J by 3 bases, with 24 bases between. CDR1 LGHNT and CDR2 FRNRAP come from the germline V gene. CDR3 size: 21 residues.